These T cell receptor beta chains were read from a single sample in a study of blood T cell repertoires in COVID-19. Method: immunoSEQ multiplex PCR; TCRdb's copy keeps in-frame clones and lacks some. The table has fewer than 45,000 clones, around 87% seen once. Specimen: peripheral blood. The receptors were gathered from a man aged 60-69 years with active or convalescent COVID-19. Each CDR3 is given with its conserved first and last residue. The D gene is left open where the match is weak. The size field is filled for only some rows; it gives once, few, many or a size class.

J gene: TRBJ2-1; clone size: NA; D gene: NA; V gene: TRBV5-4; CDR3 DNA: TGTGCCAGCAACTCCGGGACACCAGCCTACAATGAGCAGTTCTTC; CDR3 protein: CASNSGTPAYNEQFF
J gene: TRBJ2-7; clone size: NA; D gene: TRBD2; V gene: TRBV5-4; CDR3 DNA: TGTGCCAGCAGCCTCCCTGCGGGGAGGGGCCGCTACGAGCAGTACTTC; CDR3 protein: CASSLPAGRGRYEQYF
J gene: TRBJ2-2; clone size: NA; D gene: NA; V gene: TRBV13; CDR3 DNA: TGTGCCAGCAGCCCAGGGGAAGGTTCCCTCCACACCGGGGAGCTGTTTTTT; CDR3 protein: CASSPGEGSLHTGELFF
J gene: TRBJ2-3; clone size: once; D gene: TRBD1; V gene: TRBV11-3; CDR3 DNA: TGTGCCAGCAGCCGAGGACAGGGAACCTTCACAGATACGCAGTATTTT; CDR3 protein: CASSRGQGTFTDTQYF
J gene: TRBJ1-5; clone size: NA; D gene: NA; V gene: TRBV21-1; CDR3 DNA: TGTGCCAGCAGCAAATCAGTCGTGGGCAATCAGCCCCAGCATTTT; CDR3 protein: CASSKSVVGNQPQHF
J gene: TRBJ2-1; clone size: NA; D gene: NA; V gene: TRBV6-6; CDR3 DNA: TGTGCCAGCAGTACTTACAATGAGCAGTTCTTC; CDR3 protein: CASSTYNEQFF
J gene: TRBJ2-7; clone size: NA; D gene: NA; V gene: TRBV5-6; CDR3 DNA: TGTGCCAGCAGCTTGGATGCCGGGGAGCAGTACTTC; CDR3 protein: CASSLDAGEQYF
J gene: TRBJ2-7; clone size: NA; D gene: TRBD1; V gene: TRBV2; CDR3 DNA: TGTGCCAGCAGGGGTCTGGCCACAGGGGAAGGCGAGCAGTACTTC; CDR3 protein: CASRGLATGEGEQYF
J gene: TRBJ1-2; clone size: NA; D gene: TRBD1; V gene: TRBV28; CDR3 DNA: TGTGCCAGCAGACGAGAACAGGGGAATAATGGCTACACCTTC; CDR3 protein: CASRREQGNNGYTF
J gene: TRBJ1-2; clone size: NA; D gene: NA; V gene: TRBV5-5; CDR3 DNA: TGTGCCAGCAGCTTGGGTCCCACAGTTAACTATGGCTACACCTTC; CDR3 protein: CASSLGPTVNYGYTF
J gene: TRBJ2-5; clone size: once; D gene: TRBD1; V gene: TRBV5-1; CDR3 DNA: TGCGCCAGCAGCGGCCAGGGGGTAGGGGAGACCCAGTACTTC; CDR3 protein: CASSGQGVGETQYF
J gene: TRBJ1-6; clone size: NA; D gene: TRBD1; V gene: TRBV19; CDR3 DNA: TGTGCCAGTAAGACAGGGAAGGATTCACCCCTCCACTTT; CDR3 protein: CASKTGKDSPLHF
J gene: TRBJ2-7; clone size: NA; D gene: NA; V gene: TRBV5-1; CDR3 DNA: TGCGCCAGCAGCTTGGGTGGGGCAGCAGGGTGGCAGTACTTC; CDR3 protein: CASSLGGAAGWQYF
J gene: TRBJ2-5; clone size: NA; D gene: TRBD1; V gene: TRBV6-5; CDR3 DNA: TGTGCCAGCAGTTCTCCTCATACAGGGGAAGAGACCCAGTACTTC; CDR3 protein: CASSSPHTGEETQYF
J gene: TRBJ2-6; clone size: NA; D gene: TRBD2; V gene: TRBV10-3; CDR3 DNA: TGTGCCGCGCTACTAGCGGGATCATTCACTTGGGCCAACGTCCTGACTTTC; CDR3 protein: CAALLAGSFTWANVLTF